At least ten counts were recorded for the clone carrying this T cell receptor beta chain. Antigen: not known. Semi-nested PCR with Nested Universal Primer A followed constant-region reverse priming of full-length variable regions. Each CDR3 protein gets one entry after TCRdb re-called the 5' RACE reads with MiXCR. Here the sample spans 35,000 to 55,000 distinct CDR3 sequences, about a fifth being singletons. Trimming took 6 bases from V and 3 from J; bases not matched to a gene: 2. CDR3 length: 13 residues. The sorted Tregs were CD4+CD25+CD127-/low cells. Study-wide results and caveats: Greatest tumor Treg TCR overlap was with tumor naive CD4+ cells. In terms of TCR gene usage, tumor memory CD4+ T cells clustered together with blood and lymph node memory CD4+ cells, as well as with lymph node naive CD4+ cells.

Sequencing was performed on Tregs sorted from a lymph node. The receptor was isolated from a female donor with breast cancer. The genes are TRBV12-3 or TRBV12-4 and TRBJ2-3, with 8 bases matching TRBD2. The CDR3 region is CASSGLATDTQYF. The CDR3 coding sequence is TGTGCCAGCAGCGGACTAGCAACAGATACGCAGTATTTT.